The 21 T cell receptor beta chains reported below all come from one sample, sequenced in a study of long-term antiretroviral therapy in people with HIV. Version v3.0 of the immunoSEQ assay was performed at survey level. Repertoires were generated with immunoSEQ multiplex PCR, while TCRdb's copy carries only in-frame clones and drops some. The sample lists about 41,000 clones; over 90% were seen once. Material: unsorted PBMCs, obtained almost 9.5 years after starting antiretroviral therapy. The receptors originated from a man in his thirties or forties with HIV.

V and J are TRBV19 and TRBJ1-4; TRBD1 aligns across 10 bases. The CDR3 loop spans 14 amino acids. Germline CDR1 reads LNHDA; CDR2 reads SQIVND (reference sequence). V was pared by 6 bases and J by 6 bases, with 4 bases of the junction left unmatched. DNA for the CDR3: TGTGCCAGTAGATCCGGGACAGGGGATGAAAAACTGTTTTTT. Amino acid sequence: CASRSGTGDEKLFF.

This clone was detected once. The CDR3 loop is CAMASGGTDTQYF. The CDR3 coding sequence is TGTGCCATGGCCAGCGGGGGCACAGATACGCAGTATTTT. V gene TRBV10-3 combines with J gene TRBJ2-3, with 7 bases fitting TRBD2. The germline V gene encodes CDR1 ENHRY and CDR2 SYGVKD. This CDR3 is built from 13 residues. V lost 9 bases and J lost 1; bases outside the gene matches: 4.

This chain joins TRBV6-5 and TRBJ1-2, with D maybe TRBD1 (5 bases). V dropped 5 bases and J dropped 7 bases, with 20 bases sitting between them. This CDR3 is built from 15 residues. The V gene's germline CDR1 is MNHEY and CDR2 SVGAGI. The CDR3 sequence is CASSLGGVGVSGYTF. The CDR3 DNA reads TGTGCCAGCAGTCTAGGAGGGGTGGGGGTCTCTGGCTACACCTTC.

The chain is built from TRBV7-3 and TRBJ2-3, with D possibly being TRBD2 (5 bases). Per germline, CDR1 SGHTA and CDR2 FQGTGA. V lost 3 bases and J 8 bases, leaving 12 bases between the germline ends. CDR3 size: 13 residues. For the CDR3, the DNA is TGTGCCAGCAGCTTGCTAGCCGATGGTACGCAGTATTTT. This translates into CASSLLADGTQYF.

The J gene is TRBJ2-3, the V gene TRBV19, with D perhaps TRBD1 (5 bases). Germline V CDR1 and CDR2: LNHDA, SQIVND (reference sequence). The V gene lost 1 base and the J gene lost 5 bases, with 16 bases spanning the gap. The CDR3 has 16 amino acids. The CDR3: CASSIGGQGNVDTQYF. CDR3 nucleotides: TGTGCCAGTAGTATAGGTGGGCAGGGAAATGTAGATACGCAGTATTTT.

The DNA for the CDR3 is TGTGCCAGCAGCCTCGGGGCCCCTAATGAGCAGTTCTTC. Translation gives CASSLGAPNEQFF. The chain recombines TRBV14 with TRBJ2-1; D assignment may be TRBD1 or TRBD2 (5 bases each). CDR1 is SGHDN and CDR2 is FVKESK in the germline V gene. V was clipped by 4 bases and J by 7 bases, with 11 bases between them. The CDR3 is made up of 13 amino acids.

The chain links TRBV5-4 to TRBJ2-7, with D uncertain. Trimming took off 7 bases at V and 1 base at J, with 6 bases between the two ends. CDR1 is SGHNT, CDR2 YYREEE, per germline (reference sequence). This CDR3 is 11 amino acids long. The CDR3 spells CASGPSYEQYF. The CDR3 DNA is TGTGCCAGCGGCCCTTCCTACGAGCAGTACTTC. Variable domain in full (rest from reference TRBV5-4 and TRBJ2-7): ETGVTQSPTHLIKTRGQQVTLRCSSQSGHNTVSWYQQALGQGPQFIFQYYREEENGRGNFPPRFSGLQFPNYSSELNVNALELDDSALYLCASGPSYEQYFGPGTRLTVT.

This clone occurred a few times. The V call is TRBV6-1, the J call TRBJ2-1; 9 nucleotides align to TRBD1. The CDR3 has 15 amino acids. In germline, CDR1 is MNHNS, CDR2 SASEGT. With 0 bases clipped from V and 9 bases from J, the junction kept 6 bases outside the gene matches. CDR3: CASSEAGTGFSEQFF. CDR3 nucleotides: TGTGCCAGCAGTGAAGCGGGGACAGGGTTTTCTGAGCAGTTCTTC.

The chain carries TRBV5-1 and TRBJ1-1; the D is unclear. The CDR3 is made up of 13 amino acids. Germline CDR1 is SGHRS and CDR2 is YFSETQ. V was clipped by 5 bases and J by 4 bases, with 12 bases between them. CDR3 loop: CASSPDLRTEAFF. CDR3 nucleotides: TGCGCCAGCAGTCCCGACCTCCGCACTGAAGCTTTCTTT.

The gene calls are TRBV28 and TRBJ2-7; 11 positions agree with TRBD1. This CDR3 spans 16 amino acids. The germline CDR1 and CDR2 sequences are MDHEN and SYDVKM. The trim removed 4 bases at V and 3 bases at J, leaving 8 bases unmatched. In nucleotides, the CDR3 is TGTGCCAGCAGTTCCACCGGGACAGGGGGGATCTACGAGCAGTACTTC. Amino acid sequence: CASSSTGTGGIYEQYF.

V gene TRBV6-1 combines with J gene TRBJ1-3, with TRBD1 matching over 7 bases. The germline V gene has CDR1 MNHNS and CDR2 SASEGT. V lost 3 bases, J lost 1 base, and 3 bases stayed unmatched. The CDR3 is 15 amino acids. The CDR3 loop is CASSEAQGSGNTIYF. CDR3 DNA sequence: TGTGCCAGCAGTGAGGCACAGGGGTCTGGAAACACCATATATTTT.

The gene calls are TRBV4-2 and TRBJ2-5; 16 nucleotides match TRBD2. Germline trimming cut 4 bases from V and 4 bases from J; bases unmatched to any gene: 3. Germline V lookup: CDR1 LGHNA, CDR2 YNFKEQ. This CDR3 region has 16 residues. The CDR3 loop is CASSPGTSGGAETQYF. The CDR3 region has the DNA TGTGCCAGCAGCCCCGGGACTAGCGGGGGGGCAGAGACCCAGTACTTC.

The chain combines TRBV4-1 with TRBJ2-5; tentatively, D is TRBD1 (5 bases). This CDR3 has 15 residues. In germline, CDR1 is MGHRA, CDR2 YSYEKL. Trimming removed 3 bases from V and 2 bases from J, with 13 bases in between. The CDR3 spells CASSQGYRIQETQYF. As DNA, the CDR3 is TGCGCCAGCAGCCAGGGGTACAGGATTCAAGAGACCCAGTACTTC.

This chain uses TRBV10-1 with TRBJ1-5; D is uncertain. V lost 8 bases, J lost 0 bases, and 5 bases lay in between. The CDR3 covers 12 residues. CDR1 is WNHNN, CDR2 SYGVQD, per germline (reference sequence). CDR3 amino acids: CASGDSNQPQHF. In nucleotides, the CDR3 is TGCGCCAGCGGAGATAGCAATCAGCCCCAGCATTTT.

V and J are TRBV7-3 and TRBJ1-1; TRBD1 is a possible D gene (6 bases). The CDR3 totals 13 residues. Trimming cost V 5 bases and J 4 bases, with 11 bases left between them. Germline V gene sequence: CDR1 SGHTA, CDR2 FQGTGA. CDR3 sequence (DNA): TGTGCCAGCAGCCCACAGGGAGGCACTGAAGCTTTCTTT. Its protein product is CASSPQGGTEAFF.

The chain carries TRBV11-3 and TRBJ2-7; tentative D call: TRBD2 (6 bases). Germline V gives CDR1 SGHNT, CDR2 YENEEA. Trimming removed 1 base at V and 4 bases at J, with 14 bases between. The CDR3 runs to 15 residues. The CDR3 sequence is CASSLGQVAVYEQYF. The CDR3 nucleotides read TGTGCCAGCAGCTTAGGGCAGGTAGCGGTTTACGAGCAGTACTTC.

The chain's CDR3 is CASTPRAGNTEAFF. The CDR3 nucleotides read TGTGCCAGCACCCCCAGGGCAGGTAACACTGAAGCTTTCTTT. The chain couples TRBV2 to TRBJ1-1; D is perhaps TRBD1 (5 bases). The ends were cut back, 7 bases at V and 2 bases at J, with 14 bases in the middle. The CDR3 spans 14 residues. Germline V CDR1 and CDR2: SNHLY, FYNNEI.

The CDR3 DNA reads TGTGCCAGCAGTTACTCACTCCAAGTTAACACTGAAGCTTTCTTT. Amino acid sequence: CASSYSLQVNTEAFF. The gene calls are TRBV6-5 and TRBJ1-1; no reliable D call. This CDR3 is built from 15 residues. The V gene lost 0 bases and the J gene lost 2 bases, with 10 bases spanning the gap. CDR1 and CDR2 (germline): MNHEY, SVGAGI.

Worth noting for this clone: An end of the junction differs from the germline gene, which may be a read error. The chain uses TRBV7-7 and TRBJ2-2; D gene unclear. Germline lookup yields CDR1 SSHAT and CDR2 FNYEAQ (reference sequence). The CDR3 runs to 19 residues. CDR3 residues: CASTPGVDPQYLEYGELFF. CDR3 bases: TGTGCTAGCACCCCCGGTGTGGATCCACAGTATTTAGAGTACGGGGAGCTGTTTTTT. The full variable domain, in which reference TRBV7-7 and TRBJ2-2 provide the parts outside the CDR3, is GAGVSQSPRYKVTKRGQDVTLRCDPISSHATLYWYQQALGQGPEFLTYFNYEAQPDKSGLPSDRFSAERPEGSISTLTIQRTEQRDSAMYRCASTPGVDPQYLEYGELFFGEGSRLTVL.

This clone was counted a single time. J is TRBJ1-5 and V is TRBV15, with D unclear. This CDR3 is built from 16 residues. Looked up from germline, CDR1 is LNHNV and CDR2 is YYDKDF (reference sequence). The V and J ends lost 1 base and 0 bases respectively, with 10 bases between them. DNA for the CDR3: TGTGCCACCAGCAGAGGTGTTCCGGATAGCAATCAGCCCCAGCATTTT. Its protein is CATSRGVPDSNQPQHF.

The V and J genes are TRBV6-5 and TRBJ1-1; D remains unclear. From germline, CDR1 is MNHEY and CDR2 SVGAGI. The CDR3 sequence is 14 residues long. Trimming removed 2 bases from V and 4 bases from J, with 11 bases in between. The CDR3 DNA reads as TGTGCCAGCAGTTACAATGGGAGCCCCACTGAAGCTTTCTTT. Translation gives CASSYNGSPTEAFF.